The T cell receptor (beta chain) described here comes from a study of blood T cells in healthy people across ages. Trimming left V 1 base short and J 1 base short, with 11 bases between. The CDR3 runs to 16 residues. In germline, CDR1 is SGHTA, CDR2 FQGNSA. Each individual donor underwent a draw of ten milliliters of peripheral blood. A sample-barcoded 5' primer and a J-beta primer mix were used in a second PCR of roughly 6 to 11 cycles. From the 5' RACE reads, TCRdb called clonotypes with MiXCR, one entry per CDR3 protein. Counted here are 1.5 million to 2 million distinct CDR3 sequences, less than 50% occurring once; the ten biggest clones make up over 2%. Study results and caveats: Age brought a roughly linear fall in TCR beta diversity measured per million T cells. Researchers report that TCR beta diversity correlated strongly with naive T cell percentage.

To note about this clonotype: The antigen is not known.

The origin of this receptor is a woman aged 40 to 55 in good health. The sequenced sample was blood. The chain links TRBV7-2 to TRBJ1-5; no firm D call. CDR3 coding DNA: TGTGCCAGCAGCTTAGGTGCCCCGGGGAGCAATCAGCCCCAGCATTTT. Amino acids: CASSLGAPGSNQPQHF.